The text below deals with one TCR beta chain. Its specificity is unknown. The sample comes from a study of shared clonotypes between healthy human individuals. Study-level findings and limits: On the whole, naive subsets had larger estimated richness than memory subsets had.

The method was immunoSEQ multiplex PCR; TCRdb's version includes in-frame clones alone and lacks a portion of them. The repertoire consists of around 1,000,000 clones, with approximately 77% occurring once and the leading ten covering approximately 0.95%. From germline, CDR1 is SGHVT and CDR2 SQSDAQ. The CDR3 contains 16 residues. V gave up 1 base and J gave up 6 bases, with 15 bases separating them. The chain recombines TRBV7-4 with TRBJ2-2, with D tentatively TRBD2 (7 bases). The sequencing sample was made of memory CD4+ T cells from PBMCs. Specified subset: CD45RA-negative fraction. This sequence originates from a young man in good health. Some clones in this sample may be carry-over from other donors' samples. The CDR3 loop reads CASSLGGTGRAGELFF. The DNA of the CDR3 is TGTGCCAGCAGCTTAGGAGGCACAGGGAGGGCCGGGGAGCTGTTTTTT.